This T cell receptor (beta chain) stems from a study of T cells in Graves' hyperthyroidism and ophthalmopathy. This clonotype appeared many times. This CDR3 spans 13 amino acids. The germline V gene encodes CDR1 DFQATT and CDR2 SNEGSKA (reference sequence). Trimming removed 5 bases at V and 7 bases at J, with 17 bases between. Amplified TCR beta CDR3 regions derived from RNA transcripts. The TCR CDR3 was amplified in a first-round RT-PCR using the HTBI primer set. Using its own MiXCR run on the multiplex PCR reads, TCRdb lists one record per CDR3 protein. The data show around 250,000 distinct CDR3 sequences, 14% to 15% seen once.

The sequenced sample was blood. V usage is TRBV20-1 and J usage is TRBJ1-1; D remains unclear. This TCR derives from a woman in her forties with Graves' hyperthyroidism that later progressed to Graves' ophthalmopathy. The CDR3, as DNA: TGCAGTGCTCGGTGGGCACCCCTCGGTGAAGCTTTCTTT. This gives the protein CSARWAPLGEAFF.